Described below is a single T cell receptor (beta chain) sequence and its context. This specimen belongs to a study of blood T cell repertoires in COVID-19. At the level of the study: Acute and convalescent COVID-19 specimens originated in the United States, Italy and Spain.

Profiled with immunoSEQ multiplex PCR; TCRdb holds only in-frame clones, not every one. The table lists hundreds of thousands of clones, 85% of them singletons. Across fewer than 25 US areas, participants ranged in age from roughly 18 to 95 years. The CDR3 is 13 residues long. From germline, CDR1 is MNHEY and CDR2 SVGAGI. V dropped 11 bases and J dropped 3 bases, with 11 bases sitting between them. The receptor was isolated from a woman aged 30 to 39 who had been exposed to COVID-19. Sequences were obtained from PBMCs or T cells enriched from blood (not recorded which). The chain combines TRBV6-5 with TRBJ2-6, with D perhaps matching TRBD2 (6 bases). Here the CDR3 DNA reads TGTGCCGCGCGGGGTCATGGGGCCAACGTCCTGACTTTC. Its translation: CAARGHGANVLTF.